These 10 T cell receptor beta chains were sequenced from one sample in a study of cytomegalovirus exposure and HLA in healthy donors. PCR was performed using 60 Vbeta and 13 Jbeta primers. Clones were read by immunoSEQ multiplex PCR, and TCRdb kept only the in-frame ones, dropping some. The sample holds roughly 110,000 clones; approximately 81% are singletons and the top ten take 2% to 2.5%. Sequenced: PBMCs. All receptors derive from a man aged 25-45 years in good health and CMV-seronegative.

CDR3 protein: CASSQDGGAKGEQYF. In DNA, the CDR3 is TGCGCCAGCAGCCAAGACGGGGGGGCAAAAGGAGAGCAGTACTTC. The chain employs TRBV4-1 and TRBJ2-7; 8 bases map to TRBD2. V gave up 0 bases and J gave up 7 bases; unmatched junction bases: 8. CDR1 is MGHRA, CDR2 YSYEKL, per germline. The CDR3 length is 15 residues.

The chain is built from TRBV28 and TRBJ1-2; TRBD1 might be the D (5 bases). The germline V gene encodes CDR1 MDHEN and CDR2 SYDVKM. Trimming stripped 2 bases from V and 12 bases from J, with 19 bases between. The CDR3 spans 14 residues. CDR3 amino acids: CASSLSLPGSGHTF. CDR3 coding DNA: TGTGCCAGCAGTTTAAGTCTCCCAGGGTCCGGTCACACCTTC.

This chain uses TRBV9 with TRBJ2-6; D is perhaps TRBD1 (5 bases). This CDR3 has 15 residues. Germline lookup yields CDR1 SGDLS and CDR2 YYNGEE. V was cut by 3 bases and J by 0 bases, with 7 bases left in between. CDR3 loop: CASSDQGSGANVLTF. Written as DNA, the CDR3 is TGTGCCAGCAGCGATCAGGGCTCTGGGGCCAACGTCCTGACTTTC.

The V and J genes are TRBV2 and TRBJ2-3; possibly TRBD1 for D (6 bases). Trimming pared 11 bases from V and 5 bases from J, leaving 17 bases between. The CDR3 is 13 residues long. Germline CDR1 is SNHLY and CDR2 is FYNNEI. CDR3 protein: CAYQDSFLDTQYF. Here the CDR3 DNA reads TGTGCCTACCAGGACAGTTTTTTAGATACGCAGTATTTT.

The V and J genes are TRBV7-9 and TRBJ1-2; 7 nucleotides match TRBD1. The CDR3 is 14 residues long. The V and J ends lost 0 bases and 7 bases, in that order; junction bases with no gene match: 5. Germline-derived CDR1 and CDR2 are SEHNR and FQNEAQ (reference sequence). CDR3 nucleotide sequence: TGTGCCAGCAGCTTAGCAGGGGGCGTGATTGGCTACACCTTC. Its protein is CASSLAGGVIGYTF.

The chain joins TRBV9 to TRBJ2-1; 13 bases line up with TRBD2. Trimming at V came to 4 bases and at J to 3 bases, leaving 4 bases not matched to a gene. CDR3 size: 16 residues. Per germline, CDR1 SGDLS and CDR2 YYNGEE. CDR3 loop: CASSPRTSGGYNEQFF. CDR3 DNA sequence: TGTGCCAGCAGCCCTCGGACTAGCGGGGGCTACAATGAGCAGTTCTTC.

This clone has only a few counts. As DNA, the CDR3 is TGCGCCAGCAGGGTTGACACGGTCAATCAGCCCCAGCATTTT. It codes for CASRVDTVNQPQHF. The chain is built from TRBV5-1 and TRBJ1-5; D unresolved. Germline V CDR1 and CDR2: SGHRS, YFSETQ. The V end was cut by 5 bases, the J end by 3 bases, with 12 bases between. The CDR3 loop spans 14 amino acids.

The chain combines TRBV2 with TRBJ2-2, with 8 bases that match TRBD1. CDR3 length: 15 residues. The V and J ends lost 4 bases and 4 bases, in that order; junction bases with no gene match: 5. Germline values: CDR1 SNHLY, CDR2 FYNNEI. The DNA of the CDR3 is TGTGCCAGCAGTGGAACAGGGGGGAGCACCGGGGAGCTGTTTTTT. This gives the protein CASSGTGGSTGELFF. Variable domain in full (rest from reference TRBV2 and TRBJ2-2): EPEVTQTPSHQVTQMGQEVILRCVPISNHLYFYWYRQILGQKVEFLVSFYNNEISEKSEIFDDQFSVERPDGSNFTLKIRSTKLEDSAMYFCASSGTGGSTGELFFGEGSRLTVL.

In DNA, the CDR3 is TGTGCCTGGGCCGACAGGGTGTCTTCTGGGGCCAACGTCCTGACTTTC. This translates into CAWADRVSSGANVLTF. This chain connects TRBV30 to TRBJ2-6; 7 bases match TRBD1. The germline CDR1 and CDR2 sequences are GTSNPN and SVGIG (reference sequence). This CDR3 region has 16 residues. After removal of 5 bases from V and 1 base from J, the junction contained 8 bases not matched to a gene.

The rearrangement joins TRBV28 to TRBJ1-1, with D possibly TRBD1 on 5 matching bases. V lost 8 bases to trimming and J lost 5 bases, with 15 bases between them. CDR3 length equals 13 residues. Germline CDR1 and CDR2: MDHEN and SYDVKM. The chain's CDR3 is CASGGHHGTEAFF. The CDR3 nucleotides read TGTGCCAGCGGCGGACATCACGGAACTGAAGCTTTCTTT.